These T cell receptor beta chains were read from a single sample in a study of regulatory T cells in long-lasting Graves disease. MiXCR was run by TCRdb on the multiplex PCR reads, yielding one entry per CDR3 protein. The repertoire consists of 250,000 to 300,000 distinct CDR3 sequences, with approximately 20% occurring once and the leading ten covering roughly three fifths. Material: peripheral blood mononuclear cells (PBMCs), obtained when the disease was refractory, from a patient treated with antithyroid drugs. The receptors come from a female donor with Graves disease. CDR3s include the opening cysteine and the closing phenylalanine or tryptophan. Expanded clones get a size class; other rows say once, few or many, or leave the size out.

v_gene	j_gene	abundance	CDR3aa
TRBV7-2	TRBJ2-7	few	CASSFGQLVSYEQYF
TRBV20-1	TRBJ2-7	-	CSANGRYRSEQYF
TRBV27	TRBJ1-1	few	CASSFTGVTEAFF
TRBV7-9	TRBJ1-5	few	CASIPQLYSNQPQHF
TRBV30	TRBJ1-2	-	CAWSDSNYGYTF
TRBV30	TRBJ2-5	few	CAWSSSSSGTQYF
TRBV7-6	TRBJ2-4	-	CASSLELRGAKNIQYF
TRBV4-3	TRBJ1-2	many	CASSQPGTDGNYGYTF
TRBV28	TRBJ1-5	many	CASSSRGNQPQHF
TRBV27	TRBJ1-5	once	CAGSLQGNNQPQHF
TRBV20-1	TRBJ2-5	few	CSARVQEEIRGTQYF
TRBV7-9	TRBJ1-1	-	CAGTGGANTEAFF
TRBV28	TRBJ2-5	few	CASSPSRPQYF
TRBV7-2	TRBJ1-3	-	CASSSGALSGNTIYF
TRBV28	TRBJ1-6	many	CASNSGGAGSNSPLHF
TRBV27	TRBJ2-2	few	CASSHRQAGELFF
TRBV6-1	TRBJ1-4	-	CASTPQDGNNEKLFF
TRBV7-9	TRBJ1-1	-	CASSCPGCTEAFF